Following are 23 T cell receptor beta chains from one sample sequenced in a study of OX40 agonist ivuxolimab in advanced cancers. Preparation of the library involved the immunoSEQ multiplex PCR assay. In TCRdb, the immuneACCESS table is reduced to in-frame sequences with V and J assigned. These tables do not hold every clone; where another copy was compared, an unresolved V gene accounts for under half, and the others remain unexplained. For this sample there are some 49,000 clones; approximately 81% appear just once. Jointly, the top ten make up about a fifth of the sample. The specimen was CD4+ or CD8+ T cells sorted from blood, collected in a trial of the OX40 agonist ivuxolimab. The receptor source for this set is an adult with an advanced solid tumor such as melanoma, head and neck, liver or kidney cancer.

Judged by abundance, this clone is medium-sized. The chain is built from TRBV11-2 and TRBJ1-1; D not resolved. The CDR3 extends over 12 amino acids. From germline, CDR1 is SGHAT and CDR2 FQNNGV. Trimming left V 8 bases short and J 1 base short, with 8 bases between. CDR3 coding DNA: TGTGCCAGCGTAAACGGGAACACTGAAGCTTTCTTT. Residues: CASVNGNTEAFF.

V usage is TRBV5-1 and J usage is TRBJ2-7; tentative D call: TRBD1 (6 bases). This CDR3 is built from 14 residues. The germline CDR1 and CDR2 sequences are SGHRS and YFSETQ. The germline V and J ends were trimmed by 3 bases and 6 bases, with 16 bases remaining between them. Here the CDR3 reads CASSSIQGYGEQYF. In DNA, the CDR3 is TGCGCCAGCAGCTCGATACAGGGATACGGCGAGCAGTACTTC.

CDR3 residues: CASSFRTGPDRYGYTF. The CDR3 nucleotides read TGTGCCAGCAGCTTTAGGACCGGGCCTGATCGGTATGGCTACACCTTC. The chain combines TRBV5-8 with TRBJ1-2; no firm D call. The CDR3 runs 16 residues. Trimming left V 2 bases short and J 5 bases short, with 19 bases between. Germline V lookup: CDR1 SGHTS, CDR2 YDEGEE.

V is TRBV4-3 and J is TRBJ1-3; D unresolved. V gave up 0 bases and J gave up 2 bases, with 8 bases separating them. Germline V gene data show CDR1 as LGHNA and CDR2 as YSLEER. The CDR3 length is 15 residues. CDR3 bases: TGCGCCAGCAGCCAAGAGGAGGGAACTGGAAACACCATATATTTT. Translation: CASSQEEGTGNTIYF.

There are a few counts of this clone. CDR3 nucleotides: TGTGCCAGCAGTGAAGGGGGCGGAGGTCAGCCCCAGCATTTT. This gives the protein CASSEGGGGQPQHF. V is TRBV6-1 and J is TRBJ1-5; D possibly corresponds to TRBD1 (5 bases). Trimming took off 1 base at V and 6 bases at J, with 10 bases between the two ends. The CDR3 covers 14 residues. The germline V gene encodes CDR1 MNHNS and CDR2 SASEGT.

The chain is built from TRBV9 and TRBJ1-1; the match to TRBD1 covers 9 bases. The trim removed 4 bases at V and 0 bases at J, leaving 13 bases unmatched. The CDR3 runs to 18 residues. Germline-derived CDR1 and CDR2 are SGDLS and YYNGEE. The CDR3 DNA reads TGTGCCAGCAGCTCCACGCATCAGGGGACAGGGCTGAACACTGAAGCTTTCTTT. It specifies CASSSTHQGTGLNTEAFF.

V usage is TRBV7-3 and J usage is TRBJ2-5, with D perhaps matching TRBD1 (8 bases). Per germline, CDR1 SGHTA and CDR2 FQGTGA. The CDR3 contains 14 residues. Between the trimmed V and J ends, which lost 5 bases and 5 bases, there was a span of 15 bases. In DNA form, the CDR3 reads TGTGCCAGCAGCGTACAGGGGGGGATGGAGACCCAGTACTTC. Its protein product is CASSVQGGMETQYF.

The chain has TRBV2 and TRBJ2-1; the match to TRBD2 covers 10 bases. With V trimmed by 6 bases and J by 5 bases, 16 bases remained unmatched. This CDR3 spans 18 amino acids. Germline loops: CDR1 SNHLY, CDR2 FYNNEI. CDR3 loop: CASRDSSAIAGGNNEQFF. The CDR3 nucleotides read TGTGCCAGCAGGGACTCGTCAGCGATAGCGGGGGGAAACAATGAGCAGTTCTTC.

The rearrangement links TRBV7-9 to TRBJ2-5, with D uncertain. The V end lost 5 bases, the J end lost 5 bases, and 24 bases lay between the germline ends. In germline, CDR1 is SEHNR, CDR2 FQNEAQ (reference sequence). The CDR3 covers 17 residues. CDR3 sequence reads: CASSPRSGEAFLETQYF. The CDR3 DNA is TGTGCCAGCAGCCCCCGGTCAGGAGAGGCTTTCTTGGAGACCCAGTACTTC.

This clone was detected only a few times. The chain joins TRBV6-5 to TRBJ1-2; D is possibly TRBD1 (5 bases). This CDR3 has 14 residues. In germline, CDR1 is MNHEY, CDR2 SVGAGI. V was cut by 5 bases and J by 4 bases, with 14 bases left in between. CDR3: CASSDQGGAYGYTF. Written as DNA, the CDR3 is TGTGCCAGCAGTGACCAGGGTGGCGCCTATGGCTACACCTTC.

V gene TRBV5-7 combines with J gene TRBJ1-2; 7 bases line up with TRBD1. TRBV5-7 is identified as an open reading frame with a role that is uncertain. V shed 10 bases, J shed 3 bases, and the junction held 15 bases outside the gene matches. The CDR3 length is 15 residues. CDR3 in amino acids: CAPKCRDSVHYGYTF. CDR3 in DNA: TGTGCCCCGAAATGTAGGGACAGCGTTCACTATGGCTACACCTTC.

The chain employs TRBV9 and TRBJ2-7; D possibly corresponds to TRBD2 (7 bases). Per the germline V gene, CDR1 is SGDLS and CDR2 is YYNGEE. The germline V and J ends were trimmed by 1 base and 2 bases, with 10 bases remaining between them. This CDR3 is 14 amino acids long. This CDR3 is CASSVKGGAYEQYF. The CDR3 DNA reads TGTGCCAGCAGCGTAAAAGGGGGGGCCTACGAGCAGTACTTC.

The count of this clone is one. This chain links TRBV5-4 with TRBJ1-1, with TRBD1 matching over 7 bases. The ends lost 1 base at V and 7 bases at J; junction bases unmatched: 7. Germline CDR1 and CDR2: SGHNT and YYREEE (reference sequence). The CDR3 runs to 14 residues. The CDR3 nucleotides read TGTGCCAGCAGCTTGAAGACAGGGCCACATGAAGCTTTCTTT. This sequence encodes CASSLKTGPHEAFF.

This chain connects TRBV5-5 to TRBJ1-1; D unclear. CDR1 and CDR2 (germline): SGHKS, YYEKEE (reference sequence). The CDR3 is made up of 12 amino acids. V lost 0 bases to trimming and J lost 3 bases, with 3 bases between them. The chain's CDR3 is CASSLADTEAFF. The CDR3 nucleotides read TGTGCCAGCAGCTTGGCCGACACTGAAGCTTTCTTT.

The V gene is TRBV6-5, the J gene TRBJ2-4; tentative D call: TRBD2 (5 bases). Trimming removed 5 bases from V and 5 bases from J, with 13 bases in between. Per the germline V gene, CDR1 is MNHEY and CDR2 is SVGAGI. The CDR3 is 14 amino acids. The CDR3 nucleotides read TGTGCCAGCAGTCTTGGGAGAGGGCAAAACATTCAGTACTTC. Residues: CASSLGRGQNIQYF.

This clone was detected only a few times. The chain uses TRBV4-1 and TRBJ1-5, with no clear D. Germline V gene sequence: CDR1 MGHRA, CDR2 YSYEKL. V lost 0 bases and J 3 bases, leaving 9 bases between the germline ends. This CDR3 comprises 15 residues. In DNA form, the CDR3 reads TGCGCCAGCAGCCAAGATTCTGGCAACAATCAGCCCCAGCATTTT. Translating it yields CASSQDSGNNQPQHF.

This clone was seen a handful of times. This chain connects TRBV19 to TRBJ1-1; D is possibly TRBD1 (5 bases). The CDR3 loop spans 14 amino acids. The V gene's germline CDR1 is LNHDA and CDR2 SQIVND (reference sequence). The ends were cut back, 1 base at V and 2 bases at J, with 8 bases in the middle. The CDR3 reads CASSIVGANTEAFF. CDR3 in DNA: TGTGCCAGTAGTATAGTAGGGGCTAACACTGAAGCTTTCTTT.

The rearrangement joins TRBV7-8 to TRBJ2-2; D tentatively reads TRBD1 or TRBD2 (6 bases each). CDR1 is SGHVS and CDR2 is FQNEAQ in the germline V gene. This CDR3 region has 18 residues. V lost 5 bases and J 8 bases, leaving 27 bases between the germline ends. DNA for the CDR3: TGTGCCAGCAGCCCCCGGGCCAACAGGGTACAACGGGGGGGGGAGCTGTTTTTT. Encoded protein: CASSPRANRVQRGGELFF. The full variable domain, rest sourced from reference TRBV7-8 and TRBJ2-2, is GAGVSQSPRYKVAKRGQDVALRCDPISGHVSLFWYQQALGQGPEFLTYFQNEAQLDKSGLPSDRFFAERPEGSVSTLKIQRTQQEDSAVYLCASSPRANRVQRGGELFFGEGSRLTVL.

The J gene is TRBJ1-3, the V gene TRBV28, with a tentative D call TRBD1 (6 bases). Germline V gene sequence: CDR1 MDHEN, CDR2 SYDVKM. V lost 6 bases and J lost 3, with 15 bases in between. The CDR3 is 15 amino acids. The CDR3 sequence: CASSPEQGIGNTIYF. The CDR3 DNA reads as TGTGCCAGCAGCCCAGAACAGGGTATTGGAAACACCATATATTTT.

This clone showed up just a few times. The chain links TRBV27 to TRBJ2-3, with D perhaps matching TRBD2 (5 bases). Germline V gene data show CDR1 as MNHEY and CDR2 as SMNVEV (reference sequence). V was cut by 4 bases and J by 0 bases, with 11 bases left in between. This CDR3 contains 15 residues. CDR3 DNA sequence: TGTGCCAGCAGTTCGGGAACAACTAGCACAGATACGCAGTATTTT. It encodes CASSSGTTSTDTQYF.

The J gene is TRBJ1-1, the V gene TRBV16; a weak D match, TRBD1 (5 bases). The germline V gene encodes CDR1 KGHSY and CDR2 FQNENV. This CDR3 has 14 amino acids. V lost 3 bases and J lost 0, with 8 bases in between. Written as DNA, the CDR3 is TGTGCCAGCAGCCAGGCAGGGTTGAACACTGAAGCTTTCTTT. This encodes CASSQAGLNTEAFF.

The J gene is TRBJ2-5, the V gene TRBV5-6; D is ambiguous. V lost 2 bases to trimming and J lost 5 bases, with 25 bases between them. This CDR3 spans 18 amino acids. Looked up from germline, CDR1 is SGHDT and CDR2 is YYEEEE. The CDR3, as DNA: TGTGCCAGCAGCTTTCTGCCTCTCGCCGGGCCCGCCGGGGAGACCCAGTACTTC. It specifies CASSFLPLAGPAGETQYF.

The V and J genes are TRBV14 and TRBJ2-7; 7 positions match TRBD1. After removal of 1 base from V and 4 bases from J, the junction contained 7 bases not matched to a gene. This CDR3 region has 15 residues. Germline V lookup: CDR1 SGHDN, CDR2 FVKESK. The CDR3: CASSQGTGQRYEQYF. The CDR3 DNA reads as TGTGCCAGCAGCCAAGGGACAGGTCAACGATACGAGCAGTACTTC.